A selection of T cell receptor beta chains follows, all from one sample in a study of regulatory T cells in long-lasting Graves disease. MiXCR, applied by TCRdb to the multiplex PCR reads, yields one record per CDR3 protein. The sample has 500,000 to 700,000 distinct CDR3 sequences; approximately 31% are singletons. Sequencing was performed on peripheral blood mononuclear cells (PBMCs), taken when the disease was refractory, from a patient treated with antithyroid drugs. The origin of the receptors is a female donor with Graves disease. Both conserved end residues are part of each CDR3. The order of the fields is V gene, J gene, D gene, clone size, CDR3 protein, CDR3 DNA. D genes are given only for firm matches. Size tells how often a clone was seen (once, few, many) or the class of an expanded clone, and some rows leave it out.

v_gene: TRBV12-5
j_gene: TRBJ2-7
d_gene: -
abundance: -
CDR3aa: CASGGGAYF
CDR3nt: TGTGCTAGTGGCGGGGGCGCGTACTTC

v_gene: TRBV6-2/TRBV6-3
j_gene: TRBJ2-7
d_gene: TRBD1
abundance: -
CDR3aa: CASSYTRTGGYEQYF
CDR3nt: TGTGCCAGCAGTTACACCAGGACAGGGGGATACGAGCAGTACTTC

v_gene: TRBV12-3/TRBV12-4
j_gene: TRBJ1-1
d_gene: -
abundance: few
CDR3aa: CASSLLGHPNTEAFF
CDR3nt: TGTGCCAGCAGTTTATTAGGACACCCGAACACTGAAGCTTTCTTT

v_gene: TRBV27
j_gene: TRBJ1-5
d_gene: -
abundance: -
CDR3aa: CASSYGPEGANQPQHF
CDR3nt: TGTGCCAGCAGTTATGGCCCGGAAGGGGCCAATCAGCCCCAGCATTTT

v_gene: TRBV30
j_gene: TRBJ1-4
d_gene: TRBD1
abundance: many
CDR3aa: CAWNRGQGSEKLFF
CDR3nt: TGTGCCTGGAACCGAGGACAGGGGTCTGAAAAACTGTTTTTT

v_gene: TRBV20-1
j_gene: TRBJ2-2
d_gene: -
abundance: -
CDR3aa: CSARSPPNTGELFF
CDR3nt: TGCAGTGCTAGATCCCCCCCTAACACCGGGGAGCTGTTTTTT

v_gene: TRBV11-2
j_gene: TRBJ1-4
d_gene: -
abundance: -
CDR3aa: CASSQPIIGLRGTTNEKLFF
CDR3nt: TGTGCCAGCAGCCAACCCATAATAGGGCTACGGGGGACAACTAATGAAAAACTGTTTTTT

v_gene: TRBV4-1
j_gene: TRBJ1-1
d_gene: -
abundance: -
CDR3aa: CASNPPNRVLSAEAFF
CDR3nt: TGCGCCAGCAACCCACCCAACAGGGTTTTGAGCGCTGAAGCTTTCTTT

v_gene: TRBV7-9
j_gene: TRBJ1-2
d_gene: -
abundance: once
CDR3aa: CASSLFPPKGNYGYTF
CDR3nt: TGTGCCAGCAGCTTGTTTCCCCCCAAGGGCAACTATGGCTACACCTTC

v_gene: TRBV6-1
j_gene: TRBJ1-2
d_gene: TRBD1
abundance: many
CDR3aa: CASNGQGAYGYTF
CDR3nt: TGTGCCAGCAATGGGCAGGGGGCCTATGGCTACACCTTC

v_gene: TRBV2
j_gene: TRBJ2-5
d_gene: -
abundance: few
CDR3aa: CASSFDQTQYF
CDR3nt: TGTGCCAGCAGTTTTGACCAGACCCAGTACTTC

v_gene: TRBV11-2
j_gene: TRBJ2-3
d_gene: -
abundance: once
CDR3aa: CASRLRGISTDTQYF
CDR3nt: TGTGCCAGCAGACTCAGGGGAATTAGCACAGATACGCAGTATTTT

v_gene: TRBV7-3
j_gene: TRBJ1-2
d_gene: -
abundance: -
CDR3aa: CASSLFAREGVYGYTF
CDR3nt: TGTGCCAGCAGCTTATTCGCCAGGGAGGGAGTCTATGGCTACACCTTC

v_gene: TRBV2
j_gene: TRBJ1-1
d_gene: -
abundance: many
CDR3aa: CASSRDTNTEAFF
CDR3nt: TGTGCCAGCAGCAGGGACACGAACACTGAAGCTTTCTTT

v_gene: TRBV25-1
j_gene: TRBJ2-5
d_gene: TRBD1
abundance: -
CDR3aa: CASSESGQGRTQYF
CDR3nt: TGTGCCAGCAGTGAATCGGGACAGGGTAGGACCCAGTACTTC

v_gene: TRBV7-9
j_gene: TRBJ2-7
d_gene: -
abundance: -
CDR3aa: CASSFSEGSYEQYF
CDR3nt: TGTGCCAGCAGCTTCTCTGAGGGGTCCTACGAGCAGTACTTC

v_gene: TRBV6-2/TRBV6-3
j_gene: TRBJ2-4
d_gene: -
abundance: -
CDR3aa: CASSSQLTGRRNIQYF
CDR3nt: TGTGCCAGCAGTTCCCAGCTTACCGGACGACGGAACATTCAGTACTTC

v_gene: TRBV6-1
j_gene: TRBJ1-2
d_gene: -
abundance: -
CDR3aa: CASSPDLGVRGYTF
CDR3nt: TGTGCCAGCAGCCCGGACTTGGGAGTGCGCGGCTACACCTTC

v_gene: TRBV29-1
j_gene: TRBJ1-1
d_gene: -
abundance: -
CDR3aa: CSAKQDMNTEAFF
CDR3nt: TGCAGCGCGAAACAGGATATGAACACTGAAGCTTTCTTT

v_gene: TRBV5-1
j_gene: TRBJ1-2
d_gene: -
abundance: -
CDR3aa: CASSFGQMKVDGYTF
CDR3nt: TGCGCCAGCAGCTTCGGACAGATGAAGGTCGATGGCTACACCTTC

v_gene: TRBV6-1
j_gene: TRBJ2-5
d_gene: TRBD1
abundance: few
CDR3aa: CASSGTGWSGETQYF
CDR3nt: TGTGCCAGCAGTGGGACAGGGTGGTCGGGGGAGACCCAGTACTTC

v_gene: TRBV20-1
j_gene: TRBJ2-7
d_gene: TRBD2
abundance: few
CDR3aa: CSAPTSGSSYEQYF
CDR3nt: TGCAGTGCGCCAACTAGCGGGAGCTCCTACGAGCAGTACTTC

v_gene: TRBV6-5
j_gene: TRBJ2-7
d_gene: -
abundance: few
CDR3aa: CASSSAGAEQYF
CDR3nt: TGTGCCAGCAGTTCCGCGGGCGCGGAGCAGTACTTC

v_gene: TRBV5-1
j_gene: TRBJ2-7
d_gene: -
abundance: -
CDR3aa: CASSLAVGRGPYEQYF
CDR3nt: TGCGCCAGCAGCTTGGCGGTCGGCAGGGGACCCTACGAGCAGTACTTC

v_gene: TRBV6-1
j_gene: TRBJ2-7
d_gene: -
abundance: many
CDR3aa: CASSSGGQAREQYF
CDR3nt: TGTGCCAGCAGCTCGGGGGGACAGGCGAGAGAGCAGTACTTC

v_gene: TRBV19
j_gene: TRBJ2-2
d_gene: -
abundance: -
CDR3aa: CASSIDGVQRTGELFF
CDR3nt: TGTGCCAGTAGTATAGATGGGGTCCAAAGGACCGGGGAGCTGTTTTTT

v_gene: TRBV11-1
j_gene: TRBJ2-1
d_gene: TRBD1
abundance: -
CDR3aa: CASSPRGGYSYNEQFF
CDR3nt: TGTGCCAGCAGCCCTAGAGGGGGCTACTCCTACAATGAGCAGTTCTTC

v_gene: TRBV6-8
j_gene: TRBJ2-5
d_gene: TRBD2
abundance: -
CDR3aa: CASSYEGLAGGNQETQYF
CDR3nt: TGTGCCAGCAGTTACGAGGGCCTAGCGGGAGGGAACCAAGAGACCCAGTACTTC

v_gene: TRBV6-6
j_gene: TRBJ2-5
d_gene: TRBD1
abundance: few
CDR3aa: CASSYSTTGSLQETQYF
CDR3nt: TGTGCCAGCAGTTACTCGACGACAGGGAGTCTACAAGAGACCCAGTACTTC

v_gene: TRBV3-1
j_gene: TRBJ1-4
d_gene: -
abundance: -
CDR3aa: CASSQRGLTNEKLFF
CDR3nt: TGTGCCAGCAGCCAGAGGGGTTTAACTAATGAAAAACTGTTTTTT

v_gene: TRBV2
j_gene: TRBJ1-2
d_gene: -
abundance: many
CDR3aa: CASRELTYGYTF
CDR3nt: TGTGCCAGCAGGGAGTTGACCTATGGCTACACCTTC

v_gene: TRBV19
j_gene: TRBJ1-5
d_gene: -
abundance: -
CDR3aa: CASTLSRVSNQPQHF
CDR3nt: TGTGCCAGTACCCTGTCCAGGGTTAGCAATCAGCCCCAGCATTTT

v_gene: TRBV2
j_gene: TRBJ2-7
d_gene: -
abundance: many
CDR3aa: CASRERGQPYEQYF
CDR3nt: TGTGCCAGCAGAGAACGTGGACAGCCCTACGAGCAGTACTTC

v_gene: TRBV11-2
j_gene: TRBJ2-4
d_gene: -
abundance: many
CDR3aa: CASSAGPIQYF
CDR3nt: TGTGCCAGCAGCGCAGGGCCAATTCAGTACTTC

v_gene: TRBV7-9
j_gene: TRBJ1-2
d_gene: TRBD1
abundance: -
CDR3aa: CASSLMDRERDYGYTF
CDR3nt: TGTGCCAGCAGCTTGATGGACAGGGAAAGGGACTATGGCTACACCTTC

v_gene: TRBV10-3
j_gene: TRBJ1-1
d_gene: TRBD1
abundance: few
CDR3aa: CAISTGGNTEAFF
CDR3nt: TGTGCCATCAGTACAGGGGGAAACACTGAAGCTTTCTTT

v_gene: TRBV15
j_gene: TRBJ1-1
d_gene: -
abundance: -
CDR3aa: CATSRGGLNTEAFF
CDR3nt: TGTGCCACCAGCAGAGGTGGACTGAACACTGAAGCTTTCTTT

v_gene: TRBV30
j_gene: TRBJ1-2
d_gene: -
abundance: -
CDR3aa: CAWSAGGGYTF
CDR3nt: TGTGCCTGGAGTGCGGGGGGTGGCTACACCTTC

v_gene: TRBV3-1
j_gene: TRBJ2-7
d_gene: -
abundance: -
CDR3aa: CASSQDFQLTYEQYF
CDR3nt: TGTGCCAGCAGCCAAGATTTCCAGCTAACCTACGAGCAGTACTTC

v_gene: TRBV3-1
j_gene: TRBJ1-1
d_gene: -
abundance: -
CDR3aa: CASSQAGRNTEAFF
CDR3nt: TGTGCCAGCAGCCAAGCCGGTAGGAACACTGAAGCTTTCTTT

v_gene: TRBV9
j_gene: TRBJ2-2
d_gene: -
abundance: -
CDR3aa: CASSIRTIANTGELFF
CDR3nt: TGTGCCAGCAGCATTCGGACTATCGCGAACACCGGGGAGCTGTTTTTT

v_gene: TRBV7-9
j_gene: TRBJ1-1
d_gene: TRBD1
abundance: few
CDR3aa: CASSPSLQGANTEAFF
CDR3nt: TGTGCCAGCAGCCCCTCATTACAGGGGGCGAACACTGAAGCTTTCTTT

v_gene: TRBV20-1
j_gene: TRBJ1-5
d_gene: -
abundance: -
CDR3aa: CSARKGVNQPQHF
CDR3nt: TGCAGTGCTAGGAAAGGGGTCAATCAGCCCCAGCATTTT

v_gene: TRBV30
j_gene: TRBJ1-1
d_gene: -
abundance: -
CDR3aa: CAWTARGNTEAFF
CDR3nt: TGTGCCTGGACCGCGCGGGGAAACACTGAAGCTTTCTTT